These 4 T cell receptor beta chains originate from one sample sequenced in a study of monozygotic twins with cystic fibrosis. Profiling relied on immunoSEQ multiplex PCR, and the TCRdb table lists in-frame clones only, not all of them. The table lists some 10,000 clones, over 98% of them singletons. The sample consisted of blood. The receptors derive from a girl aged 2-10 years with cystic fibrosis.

CDR3 residues: CASSRTTGGIYEQYF. The CDR3 coding sequence is TGCGCCAGCAGTCGGACGACAGGGGGGATCTACGAGCAGTACTTC. The rearrangement joins TRBV5-1 to TRBJ2-5; TRBD1 agrees at 9 bases. The DNA end favors TRBJ2-7, so the J call may be wrong. The CDR3 is 15 residues long. CDR1 is SGHRS and CDR2 is YFSETQ in the germline V gene.

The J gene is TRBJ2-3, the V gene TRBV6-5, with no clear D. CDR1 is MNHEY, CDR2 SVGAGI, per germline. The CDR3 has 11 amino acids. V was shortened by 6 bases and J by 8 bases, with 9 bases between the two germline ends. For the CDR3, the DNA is TGTGCCAGCAGCGTACGAGGTACGCAGTATTTT. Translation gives CASSVRGTQYF.

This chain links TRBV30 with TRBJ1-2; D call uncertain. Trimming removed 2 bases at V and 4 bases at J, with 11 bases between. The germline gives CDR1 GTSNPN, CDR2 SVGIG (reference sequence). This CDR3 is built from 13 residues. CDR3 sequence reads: CAWSSNPGYGYTF. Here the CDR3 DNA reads TGTGCCTGGAGTTCTAATCCCGGCTATGGCTACACCTTC.

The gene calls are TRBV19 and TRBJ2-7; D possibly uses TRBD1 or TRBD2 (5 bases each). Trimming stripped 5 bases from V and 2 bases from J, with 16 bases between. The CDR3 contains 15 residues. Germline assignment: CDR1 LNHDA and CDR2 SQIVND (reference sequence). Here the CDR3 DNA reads TGTGCCAGTAGTCTGACTGGGGGTGCCGCCTACGAGCAGTACTTC. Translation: CASSLTGGAAYEQYF.